This TCR beta chain was identified in a study of cytomegalovirus exposure and HLA in healthy donors. The overall study: T cells numbering about 180 million yielded more than 100 million unique TCR beta sequences in an earlier analysis.

This clone was found a few times. Germline lookup yields CDR1 SGHTS and CDR2 YDEGEE. The CDR3 runs 16 residues. The junction had 9 bases not matched to a gene; V was cut back by 0 bases and J by 6 bases. The PCR employed 60 Vbeta primers together with 13 Jbeta primers. Assay: immunoSEQ multiplex PCR; the TCRdb copy retains only in-frame clones and omits some. The sample shows roughly 120,000 clones, over 75% of them seen only once. The sample comprised PBMCs. The origin of this receptor is a man younger than 35 in good health and CMV-seropositive. The rearrangement links TRBV5-8 to TRBJ2-3; TRBD1 matches at 8 bases. The DNA for the CDR3 is TGTGCCAGCAGCTTGGGAGGGGCAGGGGGCGCGGATACGCAGTATTTT. Translated: CASSLGGAGGADTQYF.